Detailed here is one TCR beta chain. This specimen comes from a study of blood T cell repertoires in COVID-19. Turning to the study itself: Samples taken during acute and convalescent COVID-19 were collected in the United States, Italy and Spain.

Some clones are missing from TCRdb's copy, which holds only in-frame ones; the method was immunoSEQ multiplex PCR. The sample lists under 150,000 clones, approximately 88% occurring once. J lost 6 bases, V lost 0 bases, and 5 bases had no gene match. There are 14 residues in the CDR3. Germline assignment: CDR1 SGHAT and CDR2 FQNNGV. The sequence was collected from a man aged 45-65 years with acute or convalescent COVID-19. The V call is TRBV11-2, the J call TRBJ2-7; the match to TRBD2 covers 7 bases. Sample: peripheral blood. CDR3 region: CASSLETSRAEQYF. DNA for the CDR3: TGTGCCAGCAGCTTAGAGACTAGCAGGGCCGAGCAGTACTTC.